These 27 T cell receptor beta chains originate from one sample sequenced in a study of coeliac disease. Repertoires were generated with immunoSEQ multiplex PCR, while TCRdb's copy carries only in-frame clones and drops some. The sample lists about 6,500 clones; around two thirds were seen once. The sequenced sample consisted of lymphocytes from the gut lamina propria. The receptors come from a man in his 60s with celiac disease on a gluten-free diet.

The gene calls are TRBV9 and TRBJ2-3; 8 bases are shared with TRBD1. Trimming cost V 4 bases and J 3 bases; bases outside gene matches: 4. The length of the CDR3 is 14 residues. Germline CDR1 and CDR2: SGDLS and YYNGEE. The DNA for the CDR3 is TGTGCCAGCAGCAAAAGACAGGGGACAGATACGCAGTATTTT. Translation gives CASSKRQGTDTQYF.

V and J are TRBV28 and TRBJ1-4; 8 nucleotides align to TRBD1. CDR3 size: 14 residues. From germline, CDR1 is MDHEN and CDR2 SYDVKM. V dropped 3 bases and J dropped 7; count of bases not matched to a gene: 4. CDR3 sequence (DNA): TGTGCCAGCAGTTTCGTCACAGGGGGTGAAAAACTGTTTTTT. It translates to CASSFVTGGEKLFF.

The V gene is TRBV6-1, the J gene TRBJ1-5; no reliable D call. This CDR3 region has 13 residues. V was shortened by 6 bases and J by 11 bases, with 17 bases between the two germline ends. The germline gives CDR1 MNHNS, CDR2 SASEGT. The CDR3 loop is CASRGRPVLAQHF. The CDR3 DNA is TGTGCCAGCAGGGGTCGACCGGTTCTAGCCCAGCATTTT.

The chain links TRBV7-2 to TRBJ2-1, with 9 bases fitting TRBD2. Losses at the gene ends were 4 bases for V and 7 bases for J; bases not matched to a gene: 17. Looked up from germline, CDR1 is SGHTA and CDR2 is FQGNSA. The CDR3 consists of 18 residues. This CDR3 is CASSSARLGGGAQNEQFF. In nucleotides, the CDR3 is TGTGCCAGCAGCTCCGCCCGCCTGGGCGGGGGGGCCCAGAATGAGCAGTTCTTC.

The rearrangement uses TRBV4-1 and TRBJ2-5; 8 nucleotides agree with TRBD2. J lost 1 base, V lost 0 bases, and 16 bases had no gene match. The CDR3 is made up of 20 amino acids. Germline loops: CDR1 MGHRA, CDR2 YSYEKL. CDR3 DNA sequence: TGCGCCAGCAGCCAAGAGTTTCTAGACGGGGGGGCCTCGGGCCAAGAGACCCAGTACTTC. Its protein product is CASSQEFLDGGASGQETQYF.

The chain has TRBV29-1 and TRBJ1-4; 8 bases map to TRBD1. The CDR3 runs 13 residues. V trimming: 6 bases; J trimming: 4 bases; junction bases outside the gene matches: 4. Germline V lookup: CDR1 SQVTM, CDR2 ANQGSEA. As DNA, the CDR3 is TGCAGCGTGACAGGGGCGGATAATGAAAAACTGTTTTTT. This encodes CSVTGADNEKLFF.

The chain combines TRBV7-9 with TRBJ2-7, with 7 bases aligning to TRBD2. Trimming at V came to 11 bases and at J to 6 bases, leaving 10 bases not matched to a gene. The germline gives CDR1 SEHNR, CDR2 FQNEAQ (reference sequence). The CDR3 is 12 amino acids. The CDR3 loop is CAGQAGLSEQYF. The CDR3 coding sequence is TGTGCCGGGCAAGCGGGGCTTAGCGAGCAGTACTTC. The entire variable domain, with the rest obtained from reference TRBV7-9 and TRBJ2-7, is as follows: DTGVSQNPRHKITKRGQNVTFRCDPISEHNRLYWYRQTLGQGPEFLTYFQNEAQLEKSRLLSDRFSAERPKGSFSTLEIQRTEQGDSAMYLCAGQAGLSEQYFGPGTRLTVT.

The rearrangement uses TRBV14 and TRBJ1-1; no clear D. Trimming cost V 4 bases and J 4 bases, with 22 bases left between them. The CDR3 spans 17 residues. Germline loops: CDR1 SGHDN, CDR2 FVKESK. CDR3 sequence (DNA): TGTGCCAGCAGCCGACTCTCAACCTCAACGGCTTCCACTGAAGCTTTCTTT. Amino acids: CASSRLSTSTASTEAFF.

Here the CDR3 reads CASSEGSVGGYTF. The CDR3 bases are TGTGCCAGCAGTGAGGGCTCGGTCGGTGGCTACACCTTC. The rearrangement joins TRBV6-1 to TRBJ1-2; no clear D. This CDR3 contains 13 residues. Trimming took off 3 bases at V and 7 bases at J, with 12 bases between the two ends. Germline values: CDR1 MNHNS, CDR2 SASEGT.

The chain recombines TRBV29-1 with TRBJ2-5; 7 bases map to TRBD2. Unmatched junction bases numbered 7, after V lost 1 base and J lost 5 bases. The CDR3 is made up of 14 amino acids. Germline V CDR1 and CDR2: SQVTM, ANQGSEA. The CDR3 sequence is CSVEVGMGGETQYF. In DNA, the CDR3 is TGCAGCGTTGAAGTGGGGATGGGAGGGGAGACCCAGTACTTC.

The chain uses TRBV19 and TRBJ2-2; 7 positions agree with TRBD2. The CDR3 is 15 residues long. The germline V gene encodes CDR1 LNHDA and CDR2 SQIVND (reference sequence). The V gene end was trimmed by 3 bases and the J gene end by 4 bases; junction bases not matched to a gene: 5. CDR3 loop: CASSIQGGVTGELFF. Here the CDR3 DNA reads TGTGCCAGTAGTATTCAGGGAGGGGTCACCGGGGAGCTGTTTTTT. The full variable domain, with the rest looked up from reference TRBV19 and TRBJ2-2, is DGGITQSPKYLFRKEGQNVTLSCEQNLNHDAMYWYRQDPGQGLRLIYYSQIVNDFQKGDIAEGYSVSREKKESFPLTVTSAQKNPTAFYLCASSIQGGVTGELFFGEGSRLTVL.

This clone is classed as medium-sized. The conserved phenylalanine or tryptophan normally closing the CDR3 is absent here, so this likely arose from a read error. Because the CDR3's place on the DNA is in doubt, the DNA is left out and the CDR3 is given as listed by TCRdb. The chain has TRBV27 and TRBJ2-3; the table calls TRBD1, which could not be checked here. CDR1 is MNHEY, CDR2 SMNVEV, per germline (reference sequence). Ends included, the CDR3 has 8 residues. The CDR3 protein is CASSFGTR.

The V call is TRBV10-2, the J call TRBJ2-1; TRBD2 matches 9 bases. The CDR3 has 15 amino acids. CDR1 and CDR2 from the germline V gene are WSHSY and SAAADI. V lost 8 bases to trimming and J lost 8 bases; unmatched junction nucleotides: 13. The CDR3 bases are TGCGCCAGCGATGGGGGGCGGGGGGGCCTGGATGAGCAGTTCTTC. This sequence encodes CASDGGRGGLDEQFF.

This clone was counted a few times. This chain uses TRBV7-9 with TRBJ2-5, with D possibly being TRBD1 (5 bases). Between the trimmed V and J ends, which lost 3 bases and 4 bases, there was a span of 12 bases. The length of the CDR3 is 14 residues. Germline V gene sequence: CDR1 SEHNR, CDR2 FQNEAQ (reference sequence). The CDR3 sequence: CASSFFGQGETQYF. In DNA, the CDR3 is TGTGCCAGCAGCTTCTTCGGTCAGGGAGAGACCCAGTACTTC.

J is TRBJ2-3 and V is TRBV6-1, with 13 bases fitting TRBD2. The CDR3 sequence is 12 residues long. The junction had 4 bases not matched to a gene; V was cut back by 6 bases and J by 13 bases. Germline V lookup: CDR1 MNHNS, CDR2 SASEGT. CDR3 DNA sequence: TGTGCCAGCAGACTAGCGGGGGGGCCGGAGTATTTT. This sequence encodes CASRLAGGPEYF.

The chain is built from TRBV2 and TRBJ1-2; D call uncertain. Deletions cut 10 bases from V and 0 bases from J, with 9 bases between. CDR3 length equals 12 residues. In germline, CDR1 is SNHLY, CDR2 FYNNEI. In DNA form, the CDR3 reads TGTGCCATTCAGGTGACTAACTATGGCTACACCTTC. Its translation: CAIQVTNYGYTF.

The CDR3 loop is CASSSRSAGTGDGYTF. DNA for the CDR3: TGCGCCAGCAGCTCGCGATCAGCAGGGACAGGGGATGGCTACACCTTC. The chain is built from TRBV5-1 and TRBJ1-2, with 10 bases that match TRBD1. Trimming removed 3 bases from V and 6 bases from J; junction bases left unmatched: 11. The CDR3 totals 16 residues. Germline V CDR1 and CDR2: SGHRS, YFSETQ.

V usage is TRBV6-6 and J usage is TRBJ1-4; D not resolved. Germline lookup yields CDR1 MNHNY and CDR2 SVGAGI (reference sequence). Trimming took 0 bases from V and 8 from J, leaving 13 bases between them. This CDR3 region has 15 residues. The CDR3 sequence is CASSYSRQDGEKLFF. CDR3 nucleotide sequence: TGTGCCAGCAGTTACTCCCGGCAGGATGGGGAAAAACTGTTTTTT.

The rearrangement uses TRBV4-2 and TRBJ2-2; TRBD2 aligns across 11 bases. The CDR3 sequence is 17 residues long. Germline CDR1 reads LGHNA; CDR2 reads YNFKEQ. V shed 5 bases, J shed 5 bases, and the junction held 10 bases outside the gene matches. CDR3 coding DNA: TGTGCCAGCAGCTTCGCCGGGACTAGCGGCGGTACCGGGGAGCTGTTTTTT. Encoded protein: CASSFAGTSGGTGELFF.

This clone was recorded a few times. V gene TRBV15 combines with J gene TRBJ1-2; D gene uncertain. The CDR3 totals 17 residues. The V and J ends lost 5 bases and 8 bases respectively, with 27 bases between them. Germline-derived CDR1 and CDR2 are LNHNV and YYDKDF (reference sequence). The CDR3, as DNA: TGTGCCACCAGCCCCCCCTCAAGGGAGATTCTCACGGCAGGCTACACCTTC. It encodes CATSPPSREILTAGYTF.

V gene TRBV15 combines with J gene TRBJ2-5, with D possibly TRBD2 on 6 matching bases. Germline CDR1 reads LNHNV; CDR2 reads YYDKDF (reference sequence). This CDR3 contains 13 residues. The V and J ends lost 3 bases and 3 bases respectively, with 8 bases between them. CDR3 region: CATSRGGEETQYF. The CDR3 DNA sequence: TGTGCCACCAGCAGGGGGGGAGAAGAGACCCAGTACTTC.

J is TRBJ2-1 and V is TRBV19; TRBD2 aligns across 13 bases. CDR1 LNHDA and CDR2 SQIVND come from the germline V gene (reference sequence). The CDR3 spans 23 residues. Unmatched junction bases numbered 25, after V lost 1 base and J lost 7 bases. CDR3 region: CASSIGLLPRTGTSGVWGNEQFF. CDR3 nucleotide sequence: TGTGCCAGTAGTATAGGTCTCCTACCTCGAACCGGGACTAGCGGGGTTTGGGGAAATGAGCAGTTCTTC.

J is TRBJ2-7 and V is TRBV5-1, with D unresolved. The germline V and J ends were trimmed by 0 bases and 1 base, with 8 bases remaining between them. This CDR3 contains 14 residues. Germline CDR1 is SGHRS and CDR2 is YFSETQ. The CDR3 region is CASSLAAESYEQYF. The CDR3 nucleotides are TGCGCCAGCAGCTTGGCCGCGGAATCCTACGAGCAGTACTTC.

The chain uses TRBV20-1 and TRBJ2-1, with D uncertain. CDR1 and CDR2 (germline): DFQATT, SNEGSKA (reference sequence). The CDR3 runs to 10 residues. V lost 3 bases and J 8 bases, leaving 5 bases between the germline ends. CDR3 coding DNA: TGCAGTGCTAGTAGCCATGAGCAGTTCTTC. Its protein product is CSASSHEQFF.

V is TRBV5-5 and J is TRBJ2-5; maybe TRBD2 (5 bases). The V and J ends lost 1 base and 5 bases respectively, with 12 bases between them. Germline-derived CDR1 and CDR2 are SGHKS and YYEKEE (reference sequence). The CDR3 runs 14 residues. CDR3 sequence (DNA): TGTGCCAGCAGCTTGCGGCTAGCCGCGGAGACCCAGTACTTC. Encoded protein: CASSLRLAAETQYF.

CDR3: CAIRLGTGGDYGYTF. Written as DNA, the CDR3 is TGTGCCATCCGGCTTGGGACAGGGGGGGACTATGGCTACACCTTC. The rearrangement joins TRBV10-3 to TRBJ1-2; the match to TRBD1 covers 11 bases. The CDR3 consists of 15 residues. Losses at the gene ends were 8 bases for V and 3 bases for J; bases not matched to a gene: 8. In germline, CDR1 is ENHRY, CDR2 SYGVKD.

This clone occurred once. The chain joins TRBV7-2 to TRBJ2-5, with no clear D. Germline-derived CDR1 and CDR2 are SGHTA and FQGNSA. This CDR3 region has 14 residues. Between the trimmed V and J ends, which lost 0 bases and 5 bases, there was a span of 10 bases. The CDR3 reads CASSLAGRRETQYF. CDR3 nucleotide sequence: TGTGCCAGCAGCTTAGCGGGCAGAAGGGAGACCCAGTACTTC.